This T cell receptor (beta chain) emerged from a study of tumor-infiltrating lymphocytes in primary liver carcinoma. Study as a whole: The number of productive TCRbeta reads per sample ranged from roughly 3.65 to 8 million and was similar across tissue types. General study points: Tumor region pairs outstripped tumor-adjacent and tumor-blood pairs in overlap.

V was trimmed by 1 base and J by 7 bases, leaving 11 bases between them. This CDR3 region has 13 residues. Germline loops: CDR1 GTSNPN, CDR2 SVGIG (reference sequence). A primer in the constant region served to generate TCR beta cDNA from approximately 450 ng of total RNA. Each TCR beta library was derived from three nested multiplex PCR rounds that employed slightly modified ARM-PCR. A C-beta reverse primer and TRBV1-TRBV30 forward primers served in each of the first two PCR rounds, at ten to eleven cycles apiece. TCRdb reprocessed the multiplex PCR reads via MiXCR and lists one record per CDR3 protein. The sample shows some 200,000 distinct CDR3 sequences, around three fifths of them seen only once. This clonotype occurred a few times. Its antigen is as yet unknown. Researchers drew blood RNA from unsorted whole blood and extracted germline DNA as well. Patients showed chronic HBV infection and an absence of prior treatment.

The source is a woman aged 60-70 years with primary liver carcinoma and hepatitis B virus infection. The sequenced sample consisted of peripheral blood. The chain uses TRBV30 and TRBJ2-1, with a weak D call TRBD1 (6 bases). The CDR3 protein is CAWSEQGWNEQFF. DNA of the CDR3: TGTGCCTGGAGTGAACAGGGTTGGAATGAGCAGTTCTTC.